Sequencing of this T cell receptor (beta chain) was carried out in a study of OX40 agonist ivuxolimab in advanced cancers. The study, taken as a whole, reports: Certain nonresponding patients likewise had low normalized T-cell clonal expansion. At doses 0.1 to 3.0 mg/kg, CD4+ and CD8+ clones expanded.

Generated by immunoSEQ multiplex PCR, the TCRdb table keeps only in-frame clones and is missing some. The profile covers 25,000 to 35,000 clones, with almost 85% appearing a single time and roughly a sixth taken by the ten largest. For this clone: Its target is not known.

V was pared by 4 bases and J by 5 bases, with 17 bases between. CDR3 size: 15 residues. In germline, CDR1 is SGHNT, CDR2 YENEEA. The rearrangement uses TRBV11-3 and TRBJ2-5; D gene ambiguous. The receptor comes from an adult with an advanced solid tumor such as melanoma, head and neck, liver or kidney cancer. Sample: CD4+ or CD8+ T cells sorted from blood, taken in a trial of the OX40 agonist ivuxolimab. CDR3 sequence (DNA): TGTGCCAGCAGCTCCGGCCGGGTCCCCAGGGAGACCCAGTACTTC. Its translation is CASSSGRVPRETQYF.